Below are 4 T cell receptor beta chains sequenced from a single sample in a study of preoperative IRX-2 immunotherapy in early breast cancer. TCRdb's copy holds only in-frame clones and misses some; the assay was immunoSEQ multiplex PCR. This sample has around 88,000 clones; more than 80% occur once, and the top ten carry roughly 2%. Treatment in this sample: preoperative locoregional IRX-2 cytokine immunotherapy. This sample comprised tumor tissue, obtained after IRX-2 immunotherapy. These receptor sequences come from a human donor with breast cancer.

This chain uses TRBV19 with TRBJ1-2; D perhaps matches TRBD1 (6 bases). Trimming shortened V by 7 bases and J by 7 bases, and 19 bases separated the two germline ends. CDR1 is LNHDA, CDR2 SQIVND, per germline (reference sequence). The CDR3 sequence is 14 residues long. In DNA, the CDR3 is TGTGCCAGTACTAGGGACATCTCACCGAGTGGCTACACCTTC. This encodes CASTRDISPSGYTF.

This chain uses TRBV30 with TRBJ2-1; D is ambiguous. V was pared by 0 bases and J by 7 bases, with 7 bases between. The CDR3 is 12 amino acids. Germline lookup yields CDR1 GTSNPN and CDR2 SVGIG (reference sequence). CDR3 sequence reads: CAWSVTLNEQFF. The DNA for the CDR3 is TGTGCCTGGAGTGTAACCCTAAATGAGCAGTTCTTC.

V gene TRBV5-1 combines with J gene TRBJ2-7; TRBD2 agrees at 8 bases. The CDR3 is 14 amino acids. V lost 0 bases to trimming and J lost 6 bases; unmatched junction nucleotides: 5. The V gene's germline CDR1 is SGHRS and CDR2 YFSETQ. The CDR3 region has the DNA TGCGCCAGCAGCTTGGGGGTTAGCGGGATCGAGCAGTACTTC. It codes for CASSLGVSGIEQYF.

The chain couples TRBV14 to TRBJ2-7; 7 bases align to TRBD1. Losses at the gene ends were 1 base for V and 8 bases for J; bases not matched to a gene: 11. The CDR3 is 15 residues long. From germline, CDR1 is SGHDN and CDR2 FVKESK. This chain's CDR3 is CASSQAQTGFPKQYF. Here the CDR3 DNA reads TGTGCCAGCAGCCAAGCTCAGACAGGGTTTCCTAAGCAGTACTTC.